This entry concerns a single T cell receptor (beta chain). The target antigen is unknown. The data were taken from a study of OX40 agonist ivuxolimab in advanced cancers. It was autoimmune disease history or systemic immunosuppression that excluded patients. The CDR3 consists of 15 residues. V was pared by 4 bases and J by 6 bases, with 8 bases of the junction left unmatched. Germline-derived CDR1 and CDR2 are SGHNT and YYREEE (reference sequence). Assay used: immunoSEQ multiplex PCR; TCRdb lists only in-frame clones, some missing. The sample lists some 60,000 clones, roughly 86% occurring once. Study-level results: CD8+ T cells (on average) carried more expanded clones than CD4+ T cells.

This chain connects TRBV5-4 to TRBJ2-1, with TRBD1 identical over 9 bases. This clonotype was sampled from an adult with an advanced solid tumor such as melanoma, head and neck, liver or kidney cancer. The starting material was CD4+ or CD8+ T cells sorted from blood, obtained in a trial of the OX40 agonist ivuxolimab. CDR3 sequence reads: CASSQQGAVANEQFF. The CDR3, as DNA: TGTGCCAGCAGCCAACAGGGGGCAGTCGCCAATGAGCAGTTCTTC. Using reference TRBV5-4 and TRBJ2-1 for the parts outside the CDR3, the full variable domain is ETGVTQSPTHLIKTRGQQVTLRCSSQSGHNTVSWYQQALGQGPQFIFQYYREEENGRGNFPPRFSGLQFPNYSSELNVNALELDDSALYLCASSQQGAVANEQFFGPGTRLTVL.